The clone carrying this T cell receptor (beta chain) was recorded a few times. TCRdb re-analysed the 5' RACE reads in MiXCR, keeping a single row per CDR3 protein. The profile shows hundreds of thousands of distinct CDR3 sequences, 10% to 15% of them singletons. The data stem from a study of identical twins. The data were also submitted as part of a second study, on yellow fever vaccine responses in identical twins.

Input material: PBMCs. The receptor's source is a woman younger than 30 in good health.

This CDR3 reads CASSLSGTVPHTEAFF. The CDR3 DNA is TGTGCCAGCAGCTTATCAGGGACAGTGCCGCACACTGAAGCTTTCTTT. The chain links TRBV7-3 to TRBJ1-1; 7 nucleotides align to TRBD1. The ends lost 2 bases at V and 3 bases at J; junction bases unmatched: 9. The CDR3 totals 16 residues. Per germline, CDR1 SGHTA and CDR2 FQGTGA.